This TCR beta chain was recovered during a study of shared clonotypes between healthy human individuals. Study-level background: The donor group consisted of two women and a few men, aged 18 to 49. Plates per donor: three CD4 naive, three CD4 memory, two CD8 naive, one CD8 memory. Study results and limitations: It was observed that roughly 5% of naive CD4 clonotypes were shared across a few donors. Generation probability values for non-shared clonotypes were lower than those for clonotypes shared by all four donors.

The data were produced by immunoSEQ multiplex PCR, yet TCRdb's version contains in-frame clones alone and is incomplete. The sample consists of approximately 2,300,000 clones, roughly 90% of them appearing once. Germline-derived CDR1 and CDR2 are SGHTA and FQGTGA. V was pared by 1 base and J by 1 base, with 7 bases of the junction left unmatched. The CDR3 consists of 17 residues. In this sample, this clone turned up once. Its antigen is unidentified. Sequenced input: naive CD4+ T cells from PBMCs. Subset here: CD45RA+ positively selected. The clonotype originates from a man aged 18-30 years in good health. Some clones in this sample may be carry-over from other donors' samples. This chain connects TRBV7-3 to TRBJ2-3; 8 bases map to TRBD1. CDR3 in amino acids: CASSLIGGQGGTDTQYF. CDR3 bases: TGTGCCAGCAGCTTAATCGGAGGACAGGGAGGCACAGATACGCAGTATTTT.